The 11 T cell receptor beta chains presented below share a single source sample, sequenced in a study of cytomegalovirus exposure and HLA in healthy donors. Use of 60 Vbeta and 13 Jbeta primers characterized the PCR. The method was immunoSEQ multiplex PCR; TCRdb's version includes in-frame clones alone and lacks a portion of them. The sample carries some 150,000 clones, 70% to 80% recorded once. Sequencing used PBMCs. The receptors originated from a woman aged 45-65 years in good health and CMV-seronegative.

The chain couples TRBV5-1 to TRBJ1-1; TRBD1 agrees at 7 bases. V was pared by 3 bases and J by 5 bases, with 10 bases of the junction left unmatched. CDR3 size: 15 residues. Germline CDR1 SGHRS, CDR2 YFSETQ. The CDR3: CASSSQGGGYTEAFF. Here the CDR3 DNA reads TGCGCCAGCAGCTCCCAAGGGGGCGGATATACTGAAGCTTTCTTT.

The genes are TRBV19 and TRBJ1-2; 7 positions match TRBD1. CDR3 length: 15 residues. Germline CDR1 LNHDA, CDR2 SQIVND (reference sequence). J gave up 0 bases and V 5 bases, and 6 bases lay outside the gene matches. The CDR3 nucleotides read TGTGCCAGTAGTCGGACAGGCTTAGCTAACTATGGCTACACCTTC. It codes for CASSRTGLANYGYTF.

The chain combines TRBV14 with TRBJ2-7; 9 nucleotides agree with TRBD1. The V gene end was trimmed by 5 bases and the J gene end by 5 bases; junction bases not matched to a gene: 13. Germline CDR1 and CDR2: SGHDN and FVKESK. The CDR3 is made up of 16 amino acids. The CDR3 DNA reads TGTGCCAGCAGCTACAGGGGGCGGGTTCGGAGTGACGAGCAGTACTTC. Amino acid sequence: CASSYRGRVRSDEQYF. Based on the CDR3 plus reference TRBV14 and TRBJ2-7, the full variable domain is EAGVTQFPSHSVIEKGQTVTLRCDPISGHDNLYWYRRVMGKEIKFLLHFVKESKQDESGMPNNRFLAERTGGTYSTLKVQPAELEDSGVYFCASSYRGRVRSDEQYFGPGTRLTVT.

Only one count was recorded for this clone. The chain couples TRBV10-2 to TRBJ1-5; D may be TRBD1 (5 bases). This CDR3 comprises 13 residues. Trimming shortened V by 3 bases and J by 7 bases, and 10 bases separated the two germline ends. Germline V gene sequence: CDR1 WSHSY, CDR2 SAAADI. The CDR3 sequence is CASSDRDNQPQHF. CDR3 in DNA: TGCGCCAGCAGTGACAGGGATAACCAGCCCCAGCATTTT.

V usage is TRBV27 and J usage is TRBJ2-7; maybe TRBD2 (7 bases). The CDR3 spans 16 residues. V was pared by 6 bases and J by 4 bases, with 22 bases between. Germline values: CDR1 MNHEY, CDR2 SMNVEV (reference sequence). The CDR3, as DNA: TGTGCCAGCAGACTACCCACAGGGAGGGAAACTTACGAGCAGTACTTC. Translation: CASRLPTGRETYEQYF.

CDR3 amino acids: CASRPAGNTDTQYF. DNA for the CDR3: TGTGCCAGCAGACCCGCGGGAAACACAGATACGCAGTATTTT. V gene TRBV7-9 combines with J gene TRBJ2-3; weak D call: TRBD2 (6 bases). The CDR3 spans 14 residues. Per germline, CDR1 SEHNR and CDR2 FQNEAQ (reference sequence). Trimming removed 6 bases from V and 2 bases from J, with 12 bases in between.

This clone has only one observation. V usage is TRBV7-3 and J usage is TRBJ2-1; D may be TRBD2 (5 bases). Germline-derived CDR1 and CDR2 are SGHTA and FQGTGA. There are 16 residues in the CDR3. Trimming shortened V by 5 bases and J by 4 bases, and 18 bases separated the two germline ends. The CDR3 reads CASSPQGLAPYNEQFF. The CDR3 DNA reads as TGTGCCAGCAGCCCCCAAGGGTTAGCGCCTTACAATGAGCAGTTCTTC.

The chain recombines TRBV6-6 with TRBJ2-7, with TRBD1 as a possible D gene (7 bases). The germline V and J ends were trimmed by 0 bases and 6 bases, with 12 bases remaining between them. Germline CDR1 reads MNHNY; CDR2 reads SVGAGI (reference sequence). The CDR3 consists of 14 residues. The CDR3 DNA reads TGTGCCAGCAGTTACTCGGAGGGGGCGGGCGAGCAGTACTTC. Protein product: CASSYSEGAGEQYF.

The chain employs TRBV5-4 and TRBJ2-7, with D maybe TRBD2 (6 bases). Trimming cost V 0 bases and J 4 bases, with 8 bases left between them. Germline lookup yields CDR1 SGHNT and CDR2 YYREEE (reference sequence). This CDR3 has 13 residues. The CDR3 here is CASSLAAGYEQYF. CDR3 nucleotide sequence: TGTGCCAGCAGCTTGGCGGCGGGGTACGAGCAGTACTTC. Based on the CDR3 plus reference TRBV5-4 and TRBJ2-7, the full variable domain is ETGVTQSPTHLIKTRGQQVTLRCSSQSGHNTVSWYQQALGQGPQFIFQYYREEENGRGNFPPRFSGLQFPNYSSELNVNALELDDSALYLCASSLAAGYEQYFGPGTRLTVT.

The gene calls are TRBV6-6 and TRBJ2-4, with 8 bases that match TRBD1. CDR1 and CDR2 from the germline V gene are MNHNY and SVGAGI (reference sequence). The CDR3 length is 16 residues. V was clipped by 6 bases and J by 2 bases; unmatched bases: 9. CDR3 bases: TGTGCCAGCAGACTCCGGGACAGGACCACCAAAAACATTCAGTACTTC. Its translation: CASRLRDRTTKNIQYF.

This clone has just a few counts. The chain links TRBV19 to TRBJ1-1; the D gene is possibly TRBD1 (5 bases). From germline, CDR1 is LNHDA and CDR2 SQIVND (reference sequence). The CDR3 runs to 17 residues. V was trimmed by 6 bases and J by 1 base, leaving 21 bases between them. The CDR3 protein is CASSSRWPGTENTEAFF. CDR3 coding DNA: TGTGCCAGTAGCTCTAGGTGGCCTGGGACTGAGAACACTGAAGCTTTCTTT.